These T cell receptor beta chains were read from a single sample in a study of blood T cell repertoires in COVID-19. TCRdb keeps only in-frame clones here, not all; method: immunoSEQ multiplex PCR. Found here are under 200,000 clones, over 75% of them singletons; the top ten hold more than 9.5%. The source material was PBMCs or T cells enriched from blood (not recorded which). Receptor source: a man aged 50 to 59 who had recovered from COVID-19. CDR3s include the opening cysteine and the closing phenylalanine or tryptophan. Each record gives: J gene, clone size, V gene, D gene, CDR3 length, CDR3 DNA, CDR3 protein. A D gene is named only where the DNA matches it firmly. Size values are once, few and many counts, or a class for expanded clones, and some rows have none.

TRBJ1-1,few,TRBV28,TRBD1,13,TGTGCCAGCAGTAGGGACAGGGGGACTGAAGCTTTCTTT,CASSRDRGTEAFF
TRBJ2-2,NA,TRBV7-3,NA,14,TGTGCCAGCAGCCCACAGGGGAACACCGGGGAGCTGTTTTTT,CASSPQGNTGELFF
TRBJ2-7,NA,TRBV7-2,TRBD2,16,TGTGCCAGCAGCTTAGTGACCAGCGGGGGATCCTACGAGCAGTACTTC,CASSLVTSGGSYEQYF
TRBJ2-1,NA,TRBV2,TRBD2,15,TGTGCCAGCAGTCAGTTAGCGGGGGGGATAAGTGAGCAGTTCTTC,CASSQLAGGISEQFF
TRBJ2-2,NA,TRBV5-1,NA,16,TGCGCCAGCAGCACGGATATCAGGGGAGCGGCCGGGGAGCTGTTTTTT,CASSTDIRGAAGELFF
TRBJ1-2,NA,TRBV7-9,NA,13,TGTGCCAGCAGCCGCAGGGTTTCGGATGGCTACACCTTC,CASSRRVSDGYTF
TRBJ2-7,NA,TRBV5-6,NA,12,TGTGCCAGCAGCTTTGAGGTAGACGAGCAGTACTTC,CASSFEVDEQYF
TRBJ2-7,NA,TRBV5-1,TRBD2,14,TGCGCCAGCAGCCCCGGTGGGGGGGCCTACGAGCAGTACTTC,CASSPGGGAYEQYF
TRBJ2-7,many,TRBV12-5,TRBD1,11,TGTGCTAGCGGGACAGGGTACGAGCAGTACTTC,CASGTGYEQYF
TRBJ1-2,NA,TRBV28,TRBD1,11,TGTGCCAGCAAATTGAGGGGGCACTACACCTTC,CASKLRGHYTF
TRBJ2-1,few,TRBV5-1,TRBD2,15,TGCGCCAGCAGATCATTAGCGGGAGCAATCGATGAGCAGTTCTTC,CASRSLAGAIDEQFF
TRBJ2-7,few,TRBV19,NA,13,TGTGCCAGTAGTATCCCGGGGTCCTACGAGCAGTACTTC,CASSIPGSYEQYF
TRBJ2-2,NA,TRBV7-2,NA,14,TGTGCCAGCACCCCACGCGCCGGGGGCGGGGAGCTGTTTTTT,CASTPRAGGGELFF
TRBJ2-7,NA,TRBV4-2,TRBD2,16,TGTGCCAGCAGCCAAGATCACGCGGGGGTGAACTACGAGCAGTACTTC,CASSQDHAGVNYEQYF
TRBJ2-1,NA,TRBV19,NA,16,TGTGCCAGTAGCGGACCCCGGGACTCGGCCTACAATGAGCAGTTCTTC,CASSGPRDSAYNEQFF
TRBJ2-3,NA,TRBV10-2,TRBD2,14,TGCGCCAGCAGTAGGATAGCGGGGCCAGATACGCAGTATTTT,CASSRIAGPDTQYF
TRBJ2-1,NA,TRBV7-9,NA,12,TGTGCCATTATACGCGGGACGAATGAGCAGTTCTTC,CAIIRGTNEQFF
TRBJ1-2,NA,TRBV7-9,TRBD1,13,TGTGCCAGCAGCGGCGGGACAGGGTATGGCTACACCTTC,CASSGGTGYGYTF
TRBJ2-6,NA,TRBV5-1,NA,18,TGCGCCAGCAGCTTTACAAGGACAGGGAGGGCTGGGGCCAACGTCCTGACTTTC,CASSFTRTGRAGANVLTF
TRBJ2-2,NA,TRBV24-1,NA,16,TGTGCCACCAGCCCGGGGCAGGGGATTGGGAACGGGGAGCTGTTTTTT,CATSPGQGIGNGELFF
TRBJ2-1,NA,TRBV2,NA,12,TGTGCCAGCAACACAGTCTCCCATGAGCAGTTCTTC,CASNTVSHEQFF
TRBJ2-3,NA,TRBV20-1,NA,14,TGCAGTGCTAGTTCCATAACAGGCCAAGATACGCAGTATTTT,CSASSITGQDTQYF
TRBJ2-7,NA,TRBV2,NA,12,TGTGCCAGCAGTTTAGACCTAGGCGAGCAGTACTTC,CASSLDLGEQYF
TRBJ2-7,many,TRBV27,TRBD2,15,TGTGCCAGCAGTTTAGAAGCGGGAGGGTTCCACGAGCAGTACTTC,CASSLEAGGFHEQYF
TRBJ2-6,NA,TRBV19,NA,17,TGTGCCAGTAGTCCCCACCTGGGGCGCTCTGGGGCCAACGTCCTGACTTTC,CASSPHLGRSGANVLTF
TRBJ2-5,NA,TRBV12-3/TRBV12-4,NA,12,TGTGCCAGCAGGTCGGGTGCAGAGACCCAGTACTTC,CASRSGAETQYF
TRBJ1-3,NA,TRBV11-2,NA,15,TGTGCCAGCAGCTTACAGGGTCGCGCTGGAAACACCATATATTTT,CASSLQGRAGNTIYF
TRBJ2-1,NA,TRBV3-1/TRBV3-2,TRBD2,18,TGTGCCAGCAGCCAAGGGTCGAGCGGGGGCCTCCTCGGTAATGAGCAGTTCTTC,CASSQGSSGGLLGNEQFF
TRBJ1-5,NA,TRBV28,NA,15,TGTGCCAGCACCAACCCCAGGGGTAACAATCAGCCCCAGCATTTT,CASTNPRGNNQPQHF
TRBJ2-1,NA,TRBV6-6,TRBD1,12,TGTGCCAGCAGACAGGGGGTGAATGAGCAGTTCTTC,CASRQGVNEQFF
TRBJ1-1,NA,TRBV19,NA,13,TGTGCCAGTAGTAGAACAGGGTTCACTGAAGCTTTCTTT,CASSRTGFTEAFF
TRBJ2-1,once,TRBV19,TRBD2,17,TGTGCCAGTAGTACGAGGACTAGCGGGGACCCCTACAATGAGCAGTTCTTC,CASSTRTSGDPYNEQFF
TRBJ1-4,NA,TRBV29-1,NA,12,TGCAGCGTTGTGAGCGGGAATGAAAAACTGTTTTTT,CSVVSGNEKLFF
TRBJ1-6,NA,TRBV5-6,NA,15,TGTGCCAGCACCCGAGACCGACTCTATAATTCACCCCTCCACTTT,CASTRDRLYNSPLHF
TRBJ2-7,NA,TRBV20-1,NA,10,TGCAGTGTGTGGTCGGGGGAGCAGTACTTC,CSVWSGEQYF
TRBJ2-3,NA,TRBV3-1/TRBV3-2,NA,18,TGTGCCAGCAGCCAAGATTTTCCCGGGTCAGTATTCACAGATACGCAGTATTTT,CASSQDFPGSVFTDTQYF
TRBJ1-4,NA,TRBV12-3/TRBV12-4,NA,13,TGTGCCAGCAAGGGAGGAACTAATGAAAAACTGTTTTTT,CASKGGTNEKLFF
TRBJ1-2,NA,TRBV29-1,NA,12,TGCAGCGTTGATTCAGGGGCAGGAGGCTACACCTTC,CSVDSGAGGYTF
TRBJ1-3,NA,TRBV9,NA,14,TGTGCCAGCAGCGTAGACAGCTCTGGAAACACCATATATTTT,CASSVDSSGNTIYF
TRBJ2-3,NA,TRBV5-1,NA,11,TGCGCCAGCAGCCAAACAGATACGCAGTATTTT,CASSQTDTQYF
TRBJ2-7,NA,TRBV2,TRBD2,15,TGTGCCAGCAGGGCGGCTAGCGGGGGCTCCTACGAGCAGTACTTC,CASRAASGGSYEQYF
TRBJ1-2,NA,TRBV29-1,NA,10,TGCAGCGTTCCAGATTATGGCTACACCTTC,CSVPDYGYTF